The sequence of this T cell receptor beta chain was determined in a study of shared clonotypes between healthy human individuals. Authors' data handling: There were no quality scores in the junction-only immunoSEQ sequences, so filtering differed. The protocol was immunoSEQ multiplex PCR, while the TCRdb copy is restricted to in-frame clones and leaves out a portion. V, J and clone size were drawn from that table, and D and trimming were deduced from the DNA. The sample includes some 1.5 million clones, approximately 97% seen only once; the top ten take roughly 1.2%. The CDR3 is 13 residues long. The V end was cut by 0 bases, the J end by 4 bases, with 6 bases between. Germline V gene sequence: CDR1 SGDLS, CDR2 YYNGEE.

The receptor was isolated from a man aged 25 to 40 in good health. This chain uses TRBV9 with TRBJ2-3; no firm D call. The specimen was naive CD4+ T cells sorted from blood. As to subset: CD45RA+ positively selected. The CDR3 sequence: CASSVALSDTQYF. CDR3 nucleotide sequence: TGTGCCAGCAGCGTAGCTTTATCAGATACGCAGTATTTT.